Listed below are T cell receptor beta chains from one sample, sequenced in a study of shared clonotypes between healthy human individuals. Some clones are missing from TCRdb's copy, which holds only in-frame ones; the method was immunoSEQ multiplex PCR. The sample holds around 1.9 million clones, just over 90% seen once. The sample taken for sequencing was naive CD8+ T cells from PBMCs. Every receptor here comes from a man younger than 35 in good health. Some clones in this sample may be carry-over from other donors' samples. CDR3s include the opening cysteine and the closing phenylalanine or tryptophan. The D gene is left open where the match is weak. Some rows mark clone size as missing; the rest say once, few, many or name a class of expanded clone.

size | D | J | V | CDR3 | DNA
few | - | TRBJ1-5 | TRBV19 | CASSPPYRMTHNQPQHF | TGTGCCAGTAGCCCACCCTACAGGATGACCCACAATCAGCCCCAGCATTTT
few | TRBD1 | TRBJ2-1 | TRBV11-2 | CASSLGGTGLYNEQFF | TGTGCCAGCAGCTTAGGCGGGACAGGGCTTTACAATGAGCAGTTCTTC
- | TRBD2 | TRBJ2-7 | TRBV28 | CASSFRTSDEQYF | TGTGCCAGCAGTTTCCGAACTAGCGACGAGCAGTACTTC
once | TRBD2 | TRBJ2-7 | TRBV10-3 | CATEVGTRNSYEQYF | TGTGCCACGGAAGTCGGGACTAGGAATTCATACGAGCAGTACTTC
- | TRBD2 | TRBJ2-7 | TRBV6-5 | CASSPYTSGNYEQYF | TGTGCCAGCAGCCCATATACTAGCGGGAACTACGAGCAGTACTTC
- | TRBD1 | TRBJ1-2 | TRBV9 | CASSTGQGDYGYTF | TGTGCCAGCAGCACCGGACAGGGCGACTATGGCTACACCTTC
- | - | TRBJ1-2 | TRBV18 | CASSDMSGYTF | TGTGCCAGCTCAGACATGTCTGGCTACACCTTC
- | - | TRBJ2-4 | TRBV15 | CATSRDDGEAKNIQYF | TGTGCCACCAGCAGAGATGATGGGGAGGCCAAAAACATTCAGTACTTC
- | - | TRBJ2-7 | TRBV27 | CASRSFRKQEVEYEQYF | TGTGCCAGCAGAAGTTTCAGAAAGCAGGAGGTAGAGTACGAGCAGTACTTC
- | TRBD1 | TRBJ1-2 | TRBV7-9 | CASSLVDRANYGYTF | TGTGCCAGCAGCTTAGTCGACAGGGCTAACTATGGCTACACCTTC
- | TRBD2 | TRBJ2-4 | TRBV10-3 | CAISERGGARDGIQYF | TGTGCCATCAGTGAACGGGGGGGTGCCCGCGATGGCATTCAGTACTTC
- | TRBD1 | TRBJ1-1 | TRBV4-3 | CASSPQWTGGYTEAFF | TGCGCCAGCAGCCCACAATGGACAGGGGGATACACTGAAGCTTTCTTT
- | - | TRBJ2-1 | TRBV5-6 | CASSRGSSYNEQFF | TGTGCCAGCAGCCGGGGGAGCTCCTACAATGAGCAGTTCTTC
- | - | TRBJ1-2 | TRBV2 | CASILDSSYGYTF | TGTGCCAGCATCCTGGACAGCTCCTATGGCTACACCTTC
- | TRBD2 | TRBJ2-3 | TRBV19 | CASSWGLAPDTQYF | TGTGCCAGTAGCTGGGGACTAGCCCCCGATACGCAGTATTTT
- | TRBD2 | TRBJ2-7 | TRBV15 | CATSRGLAGDTYEQYF | TGTGCCACCAGCAGGGGACTAGCGGGAGACACCTACGAGCAGTACTTC
- | - | TRBJ1-2 | TRBV23-1 | CASSLITGRPYYGYTF | TGCGCCAGCAGTCTAATTACAGGCCGTCCCTACTATGGCTACACCTTC
- | - | TRBJ2-4 | TRBV28 | CASSSLPDHNENIQYF | TGTGCCAGCAGTTCCCTCCCGGACCACAACGAAAACATTCAGTACTTC
- | TRBD1 | TRBJ2-7 | TRBV5-1 | CASSLGTGAYEQYF | TGCGCCAGCTCCCTAGGGACAGGGGCCTACGAGCAGTACTTC
- | TRBD2 | TRBJ2-3 | TRBV27 | CASSFGGRVTSGTDTQYF | TGTGCCAGCAGTTTTGGGGGCCGAGTGACTAGCGGCACAGATACGCAGTATTTT
- | TRBD2 | TRBJ2-5 | TRBV6-5 | CASRTSGSLGETQYF | TGTGCCAGCAGGACTAGCGGGAGTTTGGGAGAGACCCAGTACTTC
- | TRBD1 | TRBJ2-7 | TRBV15 | CATSIIPGQGVHEQYF | TGTGCCACCAGCATAATACCGGGACAGGGTGTTCACGAGCAGTACTTC
- | - | TRBJ1-1 | TRBV4-1 | CASSQDLGGRVNTEAFF | TGCGCCAGCAGCCAAGATCTAGGGGGGAGGGTGAACACTGAAGCTTTCTTT
once | TRBD2 | TRBJ2-5 | TRBV7-9 | CASSAGRAGPETQYF | TGTGCCAGCAGCGCCGGGAGGGCGGGCCCAGAGACCCAGTACTTC
- | - | TRBJ2-6 | TRBV10-3 | CAISESRSGANVLTF | TGTGCCATCAGTGAGTCGCGGTCCGGGGCCAACGTCCTGACTTTC
- | - | TRBJ2-1 | TRBV4-1 | CASSHRRDGNEQFF | TGCGCCAGCAGCCACCGGCGGGATGGAAATGAGCAGTTCTTC
- | - | TRBJ1-2 | TRBV27 | CASSLIQGYGYTF | TGTGCCAGCAGTTTAATTCAGGGTTATGGCTACACCTTC
once | - | TRBJ2-1 | TRBV18 | CASSPQGQALNEQFF | TGTGCCAGCTCACCCCAAGGTCAAGCACTCAATGAGCAGTTCTTC
- | - | TRBJ1-1 | TRBV7-9 | CASSSGPGEAFF | TGTGCCAGCAGCAGCGGACCGGGTGAAGCTTTCTTT
- | TRBD2 | TRBJ2-1 | TRBV5-1 | CASSTTSGGSEQFF | TGCGCCAGCAGCACGACGAGCGGGGGCAGTGAGCAGTTCTTC
- | - | TRBJ1-1 | TRBV9 | CASSRGVDRAAEAFF | TGTGCCAGCAGCCGGGGGGTAGACCGCGCCGCTGAAGCTTTCTTT
- | TRBD1 | TRBJ2-7 | TRBV29-1 | CSVWQGAGEQYF | TGCAGCGTTTGGCAGGGGGCTGGGGAGCAGTACTTC
- | - | TRBJ2-7 | TRBV7-9 | CASEPPSGYEQYF | TGTGCCAGCGAGCCCCCCAGCGGATACGAGCAGTACTTC
- | TRBD1 | TRBJ2-1 | TRBV5-1 | CASSLVRDQGGDEQFF | TGCGCCAGCAGCTTGGTCCGGGACCAAGGGGGCGATGAGCAGTTCTTC
- | TRBD2 | TRBJ2-4 | TRBV5-1 | CASSSLAGGLAKNIQYF | TGCGCCAGCAGCTCCCTAGCGGGGGGACTAGCCAAAAACATTCAGTACTTC
- | TRBD1 | TRBJ2-7 | TRBV11-2 | CASSWGPGTGSYEQYF | TGTGCCAGCAGTTGGGGGCCCGGGACAGGATCCTACGAGCAGTACTTC
- | - | TRBJ2-1 | TRBV27 | CASSLRGSGHNEQFF | TGTGCCAGCAGTTTAAGGGGAAGCGGTCACAATGAGCAGTTCTTC
- | - | TRBJ1-1 | TRBV7-9 | CASSWRVNTEAFF | TGTGCCAGCAGCTGGAGGGTGAACACTGAAGCTTTCTTT
once | TRBD2 | TRBJ2-1 | TRBV4-2 | CASSQGLAAYNEQFF | TGTGCCAGCAGCCAGGGGCTAGCGGCTTACAATGAGCAGTTCTTC
- | TRBD1 | TRBJ2-1 | TRBV7-2 | CASSHRDRTHNEQFF | TGTGCCAGCAGCCACCGGGACAGGACCCACAATGAGCAGTTCTTC
- | - | TRBJ1-3 | TRBV27 | CASSLSPNGNTIYF | TGTGCCAGCAGTTTATCCCCCAATGGAAACACCATATATTTT
- | - | TRBJ1-1 | TRBV4-1 | CASSREGRGTEAFF | TGCGCCAGCAGCCGGGAGGGCAGGGGCACTGAAGCTTTCTTT
- | - | TRBJ1-1 | TRBV14 | CASSLTYTEAFF | TGTGCCAGCAGCCTGACTTACACTGAAGCTTTCTTT
- | TRBD2 | TRBJ2-3 | TRBV18 | CASSPPRLAGVADTQYF | TGTGCCAGCTCACCACCGAGACTAGCGGGGGTAGCAGATACGCAGTATTTT
- | - | TRBJ2-1 | TRBV13 | CASSLRTVSSYNEQFF | TGTGCCAGCAGCCTTCGGACAGTGAGCTCCTACAATGAGCAGTTCTTC
- | TRBD1 | TRBJ1-2 | TRBV5-6 | CASSFSGTGSVGGYTF | TGTGCCAGCAGCTTTAGTGGGACAGGTTCGGTTGGGGGCTACACCTTC
- | TRBD1 | TRBJ2-2 | TRBV9 | CASSVSRGRWNTGELFF | TGTGCCAGCAGCGTATCGAGGGGGCGTTGGAACACCGGGGAGCTGTTTTTT
- | - | TRBJ2-5 | TRBV10-2 | CASSAVPEQVSETQYF | TGCGCCAGCAGTGCAGTCCCAGAGCAGGTTTCGGAGACCCAGTACTTC
- | - | TRBJ1-5 | TRBV15 | CATSRDGAFNQPQHF | TGTGCCACCAGCAGAGACGGGGCCTTCAATCAGCCCCAGCATTTT
- | - | TRBJ2-5 | TRBV4-3 | CASSQDGLRDSQETQYF | TGCGCCAGCAGCCAAGATGGCCTCCGGGACTCACAAGAGACCCAGTACTTC
- | - | TRBJ1-2 | TRBV9 | CASSANTGLRAF | TGTGCCAGCAGCGCGAATACCGGGCTAAGAGCCTTC